The rows below give T cell receptor beta chains drawn from one sample of a study of blood T cell repertoires in COVID-19. The repertoire was sequenced with immunoSEQ multiplex PCR; TCRdb's copy has only in-frame clones and lacks some. Of approximately 30,000 clones in the sample, about 85% were seen once. Sample: peripheral blood. These receptors all stem from a human donor with acute or convalescent COVID-19. The donor label of this sample is uncertain. Each CDR3 is given with its conserved first and last residue. The D gene is left open where the match is weak. Not all rows give a size; the values are once, few, many and, for expanded clones, a class.

CDR3 protein: CASSSFVKLHEQYF
CDR3 DNA: TGTGCCAGCAGCTCCTTCGTCAAGCTCCACGAGCAGTACTTC
V gene: TRBV11-3
clone size: NA
D gene: NA
J gene: TRBJ2-7

CDR3 protein: CSAEPGHGYTF
CDR3 DNA: TGCAGTGCGGAACCAGGGCATGGCTACACCTTC
V gene: TRBV20-1
clone size: NA
D gene: NA
J gene: TRBJ1-2

CDR3 protein: CASSQVQAGLAFF
CDR3 DNA: TGTGCCAGCAGCCAAGTTCAGGCAGGGTTAGCTTTCTTT
V gene: TRBV3-1/TRBV3-2
clone size: NA
D gene: NA
J gene: TRBJ1-1

CDR3 protein: CAIRTGANTEAFF
CDR3 DNA: TGTGCCATCAGGACAGGGGCGAACACTGAAGCTTTCTTT
V gene: TRBV10-3
clone size: NA
D gene: TRBD1
J gene: TRBJ1-1

CDR3 protein: CASSSFPDTQYF
CDR3 DNA: TGTGCCAGCAGTTCATTCCCAGATACGCAGTATTTT
V gene: TRBV12-3/TRBV12-4
clone size: NA
D gene: NA
J gene: TRBJ2-3

CDR3 protein: CASSPLTSGASYEQYF
CDR3 DNA: TGTGCCAGTAGTCCCCTCACTAGCGGGGCCAGCTACGAGCAGTACTTC
V gene: TRBV19
clone size: NA
D gene: TRBD2
J gene: TRBJ2-7

CDR3 protein: CASSPDKNTGELFF
CDR3 DNA: TGTGCCAGCAGCCCGGACAAGAACACCGGGGAGCTGTTTTTT
V gene: TRBV7-2
clone size: NA
D gene: NA
J gene: TRBJ2-2

CDR3 protein: CASSQKDRGRNGYTF
CDR3 DNA: TGCGCCAGCAGCCAAAAGGACAGGGGAAGGAATGGCTACACCTTC
V gene: TRBV4-1
clone size: NA
D gene: TRBD1
J gene: TRBJ1-2

CDR3 protein: CASSLIQGSEQYF
CDR3 DNA: TGTGCCAGCAGCTTAATACAGGGTAGCGAGCAGTACTTC
V gene: TRBV7-3
clone size: NA
D gene: NA
J gene: TRBJ2-7

CDR3 protein: CASCTSGGAYNEQFF
CDR3 DNA: TGTGCCAGCTGTACTAGCGGGGGGGCCTACAATGAGCAGTTCTTC
V gene: TRBV28
clone size: NA
D gene: TRBD2
J gene: TRBJ2-1

CDR3 protein: CAWSSQGDQPQHF
CDR3 DNA: TGTGCCTGGAGTTCCCAGGGTGATCAGCCCCAGCATTTT
V gene: TRBV30
clone size: NA
D gene: NA
J gene: TRBJ1-5

CDR3 protein: CASSLGPGNGNTIYF
CDR3 DNA: TGTGCCAGCAGCTTAGGCCCGGGGAATGGAAACACCATATATTTT
V gene: TRBV7-2
clone size: NA
D gene: NA
J gene: TRBJ1-3

CDR3 protein: CASSPPGQRYEQYF
CDR3 DNA: TGTGCCAGCAGCCCGCCGGGACAGCGCTACGAGCAGTACTTC
V gene: TRBV11-2
clone size: NA
D gene: TRBD1
J gene: TRBJ2-7

CDR3 protein: CASSFEWNTEAFF
CDR3 DNA: TGTGCCAGCAGCTTTGAGTGGAACACTGAAGCTTTCTTT
V gene: TRBV7-9
clone size: NA
D gene: NA
J gene: TRBJ1-1

CDR3 protein: CASSAASGRGEQFF
CDR3 DNA: TGTGCCAGCAGTGCGGCCAGCGGGAGGGGTGAGCAGTTCTTC
V gene: TRBV6-4
clone size: once
D gene: TRBD2
J gene: TRBJ2-1

CDR3 protein: CASSLRASGGSEQFF
CDR3 DNA: TGTGCCAGCAGCTTAAGGGCTAGCGGGGGATCTGAGCAGTTCTTC
V gene: TRBV7-3
clone size: NA
D gene: TRBD2
J gene: TRBJ2-1

CDR3 protein: CASSFRTGGTEAFF
CDR3 DNA: TGTGCCAGCAGCTTCCGGACAGGGGGCACTGAAGCTTTCTTT
V gene: TRBV5-4
clone size: NA
D gene: TRBD1
J gene: TRBJ1-1

CDR3 protein: CASSFRDTQETQYF
CDR3 DNA: TGTGCCAGCAGCTTCCGGGACACCCAAGAGACCCAGTACTTC
V gene: TRBV11-3
clone size: once
D gene: NA
J gene: TRBJ2-5

CDR3 protein: CASSPTTGVSDTEAFF
CDR3 DNA: TGTGCCAGCAGCCCAACGACAGGGGTATCTGACACTGAAGCTTTCTTT
V gene: TRBV11-2
clone size: NA
D gene: TRBD1
J gene: TRBJ1-1

CDR3 protein: CASDGGQGADTQYF
CDR3 DNA: TGTGCCAGCGATGGGGGACAGGGGGCAGATACGCAGTATTTT
V gene: TRBV6-5
clone size: NA
D gene: TRBD1
J gene: TRBJ2-3

CDR3 protein: CASSSGGTDSYEQYF
CDR3 DNA: TGTGCCAGCTCTTCGGGGGGGACAGATTCATACGAGCAGTACTTC
V gene: TRBV28
clone size: NA
D gene: NA
J gene: TRBJ2-7

CDR3 protein: CASGSDRGSPLHF
CDR3 DNA: TGCGCCAGCGGATCGGACAGGGGGTCACCCCTCCACTTT
V gene: TRBV5-1
clone size: few
D gene: TRBD1
J gene: TRBJ1-6

CDR3 protein: CASRSRGGGQPQHF
CDR3 DNA: TGTGCCAGTCGCTCCCGGGGGGGCGGTCAGCCCCAGCATTTT
V gene: TRBV19
clone size: NA
D gene: NA
J gene: TRBJ1-5

CDR3 protein: CASSASRTSGTTYEQYF
CDR3 DNA: TGTGCCAGCAGTGCATCCCGGACTAGCGGGACTACCTACGAGCAGTACTTC
V gene: TRBV25-1
clone size: NA
D gene: TRBD2
J gene: TRBJ2-7

CDR3 protein: CASSFAGIDTQYF
CDR3 DNA: TGTGCCAGCAGCTTTGCGGGGATAGATACGCAGTATTTT
V gene: TRBV7-2
clone size: NA
D gene: NA
J gene: TRBJ2-3

CDR3 protein: CASSYEQVYGYTF
CDR3 DNA: TGTGCCAGCAGTTACGAACAAGTCTATGGCTACACCTTC
V gene: TRBV6-6
clone size: NA
D gene: NA
J gene: TRBJ1-2

CDR3 protein: CSASRTSGGMAYEQYF
CDR3 DNA: TGCAGTGCTAGTCGGACTAGCGGGGGGATGGCCTACGAGCAGTACTTC
V gene: TRBV20-1
clone size: NA
D gene: TRBD2
J gene: TRBJ2-7

CDR3 protein: CASSEGVRYGYTF
CDR3 DNA: TGTGCCAGCAGCGAGGGTGTGCGATATGGCTACACCTTC
V gene: TRBV6-5
clone size: few
D gene: NA
J gene: TRBJ1-2

CDR3 protein: CASSEGGQPNSPLHF
CDR3 DNA: TGTGCCAGCAGCGAAGGGGGACAACCCAATTCACCCCTCCACTTT
V gene: TRBV9
clone size: few
D gene: NA
J gene: TRBJ1-6

CDR3 protein: CASSLQGYSGNTIYF
CDR3 DNA: TGTGCCAGCAGTCTCCAGGGATACTCTGGAAACACCATATATTTT
V gene: TRBV3-1/TRBV3-2
clone size: once
D gene: NA
J gene: TRBJ1-3

CDR3 protein: CASSWDSSFEQYF
CDR3 DNA: TGTGCCAGCAGCTGGGACTCTTCCTTTGAGCAGTACTTC
V gene: TRBV5-6
clone size: NA
D gene: NA
J gene: TRBJ2-7

CDR3 protein: CASRRTVLMNTEAFF
CDR3 DNA: TGTGCCAGCAGAAGGACAGTCTTAATGAACACTGAAGCTTTCTTT
V gene: TRBV6-4
clone size: NA
D gene: NA
J gene: TRBJ1-1

CDR3 protein: CASGKTGANQPQHF
CDR3 DNA: TGTGCCAGCGGAAAGACAGGGGCCAATCAGCCCCAGCATTTT
V gene: TRBV6-5
clone size: NA
D gene: TRBD1
J gene: TRBJ1-5

CDR3 protein: CASSYSTGLAVTYEQYF
CDR3 DNA: TGTGCCAGCAGTTACTCTACCGGACTAGCTGTTACCTACGAGCAGTACTTC
V gene: TRBV6-2/TRBV6-3
clone size: NA
D gene: TRBD2
J gene: TRBJ2-7

CDR3 protein: CASSQALRGELFF
CDR3 DNA: TGTGCCAGCAGCCAAGCACTTCGAGGGGAGCTGTTTTTT
V gene: TRBV14
clone size: few
D gene: NA
J gene: TRBJ2-2

CDR3 protein: CASRLRTGVDRGEQFF
CDR3 DNA: TGTGCCAGCCGCCTCCGGACGGGGGTTGATCGAGGGGAGCAGTTCTTC
V gene: TRBV5-4
clone size: NA
D gene: NA
J gene: TRBJ2-1